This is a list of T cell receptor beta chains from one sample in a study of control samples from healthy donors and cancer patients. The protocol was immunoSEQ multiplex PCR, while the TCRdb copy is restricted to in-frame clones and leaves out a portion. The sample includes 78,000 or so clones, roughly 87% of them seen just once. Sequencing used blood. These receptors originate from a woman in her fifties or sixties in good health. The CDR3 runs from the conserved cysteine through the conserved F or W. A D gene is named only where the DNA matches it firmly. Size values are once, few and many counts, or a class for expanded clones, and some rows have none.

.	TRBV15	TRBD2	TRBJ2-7	TGTGCCACCAGCACCGGGACTAGGTCCCCCTACGAGCAGTACTTC	CATSTGTRSPYEQYF
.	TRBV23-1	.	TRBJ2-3	TGCGCCAGCAGTCCCCCAGAAGGCAGCACAGATACGCAGTATTTT	CASSPPEGSTDTQYF
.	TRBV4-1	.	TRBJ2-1	TGCGCCAGCAGCCAAGCTGAGGGAGCTCTCAATGAGCAGTTCTTC	CASSQAEGALNEQFF
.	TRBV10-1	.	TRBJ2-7	TGCGCCAGCAAGGAGGGTTGCTCCTACGAGCAGTACTTC	CASKEGCSYEQYF
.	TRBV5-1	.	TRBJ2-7	TGCGCCAGCAGCTTGGGGAGCTCCTACGAGCAGTACTTC	CASSLGSSYEQYF
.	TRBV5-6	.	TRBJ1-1	TGTGCCAGCAGCTTGAGGGCCTTGAACACTGAAGCTTTCTTT	CASSLRALNTEAFF
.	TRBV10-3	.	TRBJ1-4	TGTGCCATCAGCATGGACGGACCCTCTAATGAAAAACTGTTTTTT	CAISMDGPSNEKLFF
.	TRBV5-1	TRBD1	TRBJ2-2	TGCGCCAGCAGCTTCCGGGACAGGGACACCGGGGAGCTGTTTTTT	CASSFRDRDTGELFF
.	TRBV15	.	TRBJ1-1	TGTGCCACCAGCAGAGCCCAGACAGTCACTGAAGCTTTCTTT	CATSRAQTVTEAFF
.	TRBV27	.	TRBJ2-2	TGTGCCAGCAGTTTAAGGGGCAGCTTCGGGGAGCTGTTTTTT	CASSLRGSFGELFF
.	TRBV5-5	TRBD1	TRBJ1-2	TGTGCCAGCAGCTCTTCCGGGACAGGAGCCGGCTACACCTTC	CASSSSGTGAGYTF
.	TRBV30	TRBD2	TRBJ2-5	TGTGCCTGGAGTAGGGGACTAGCGGGAGGACAGTACCAAGAGACCCAGTACTTC	CAWSRGLAGGQYQETQYF
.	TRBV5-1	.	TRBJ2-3	TGCGCCAGCAGCTTGGCCGGAGGGTACACAGATACGCAGTATTTT	CASSLAGGYTDTQYF
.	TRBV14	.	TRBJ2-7	TGTGCCAGCAGCCAAGAAACAGGAAGACTTTACGAGCAGTACTTC	CASSQETGRLYEQYF
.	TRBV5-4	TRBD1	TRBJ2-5	TGTGCCAGCACCCAGGACAGGGCAGTTGCGGAGACCCAGTACTTC	CASTQDRAVAETQYF
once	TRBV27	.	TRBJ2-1	TGTGCCAGCAGTTCGGGGGCAGGGTACAATGAGCAGTTCTTC	CASSSGAGYNEQFF
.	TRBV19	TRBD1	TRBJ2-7	TGTGCCAGTAGTTCACAGGGGACCGGTCAGGTAGGGGAGCAGTACTTC	CASSSQGTGQVGEQYF
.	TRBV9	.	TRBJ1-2	TGTGCCAGCAGCCCCAGCAAGGGGGGCTACACCTTC	CASSPSKGGYTF
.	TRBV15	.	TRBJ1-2	TGTGCCACCAGCAGAGCATCAGGGAATAACTATGGCTACACCTTC	CATSRASGNNYGYTF
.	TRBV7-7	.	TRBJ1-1	TGTGCTAGCAGCTTATCGGGGAACACTGAAGCTTTCTTT	CASSLSGNTEAFF
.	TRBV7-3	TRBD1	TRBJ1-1	TGTGCCAGCAGCTCGGGACAGGTGAACACTGAAGCTTTCTTT	CASSSGQVNTEAFF
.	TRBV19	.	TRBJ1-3	TGTGCCAGTACGCAACTATCAGGGCCTGGAAACACCATATATTTT	CASTQLSGPGNTIYF
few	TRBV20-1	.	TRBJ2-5	TGCAGTGCTAGTGGACTAAAAGAGACCCAGTACTTC	CSASGLKETQYF
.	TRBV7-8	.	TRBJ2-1	TGTGCCAGCAGCTTAATCCCCAATGAGCAGTTCTTC	CASSLIPNEQFF
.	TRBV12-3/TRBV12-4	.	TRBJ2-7	TGTGCCAGCAGTTTGGGTATCTACGAGCAGTACTTC	CASSLGIYEQYF
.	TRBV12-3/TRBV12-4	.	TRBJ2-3	TGTGCCAGCAGTCCAGGGGTGGATACGCAGTATTTT	CASSPGVDTQYF
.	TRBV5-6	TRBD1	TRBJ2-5	TGTGCCAGCAGCTTAGGGACAGGGGGTGGGGAGACCCAGTACTTC	CASSLGTGGGETQYF
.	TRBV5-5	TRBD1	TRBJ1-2	TGTGCCAGCAACCCACGGGACAGAACCTATGGCTACACCTTC	CASNPRDRTYGYTF
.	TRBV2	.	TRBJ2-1	TGTGCCAGCAGTGAATCTCGAAACAATGAGCAGTTCTTC	CASSESRNNEQFF
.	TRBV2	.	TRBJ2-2	TGTGCCAGCAGAGAGTCCCGGGAGCTGTTTTTT	CASRESRELFF
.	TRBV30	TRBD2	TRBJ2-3	TGTGCCTTAACTCGGGAGGGCCTTACAGATACGCAGTATTTT	CALTREGLTDTQYF
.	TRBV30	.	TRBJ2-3	TGTGCCTGGACTCAGGGGCCCAGCACAGATACGCAGTATTTT	CAWTQGPSTDTQYF
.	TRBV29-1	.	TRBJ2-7	TGCAGCGGGCAGTGGTCCTACGAGCAGTACTTC	CSGQWSYEQYF